This TCR beta chain is from a study of blood T cell repertoires in COVID-19. Overall study context: The United States, Italy and Spain supplied acute and convalescent COVID-19 samples. Nucleic acid was either cDNA or gDNA, and it came from T cells, B-cell-depleted T cells, or PBMCs.

Assay used: immunoSEQ multiplex PCR; TCRdb lists only in-frame clones, some missing. The sample contains roughly 200,000 clones, roughly 82% of which appear only once. Participant age was roughly 18 to 100 years, and participants resided in approximately 25 US areas. Grouping used clinical history reported by participants in a survey and questionnaire. This clone has a handful of counts. The CDR3 runs 12 residues. The germline CDR1 and CDR2 sequences are SQVTM and ANQGSEA. With V trimmed by 6 bases and J by 3 bases, 4 bases remained unmatched. The chain has TRBV29-1 and TRBJ1-1; TRBD1 aligns across 7 bases. This TCR was sampled from a man aged 35-49 years with acute COVID-19. The sequencing sample was made of PBMCs or T cells enriched from blood (not recorded which). CDR3 DNA sequence: TGCAGCGTATACAGGGGATACACTGAAGCTTTCTTT. The encoded protein is CSVYRGYTEAFF. Based on the CDR3 plus reference TRBV29-1 and TRBJ1-1, the full variable domain is SAVISQKPSRDICQRGTSLTIQCQVDSQVTMMFWYRQQPGQSLTLIATANQGSEATYESGFVIDKFPISRPNLTFSTLTVSNMSPEDSSIYLCSVYRGYTEAFFGQGTRLTVV.